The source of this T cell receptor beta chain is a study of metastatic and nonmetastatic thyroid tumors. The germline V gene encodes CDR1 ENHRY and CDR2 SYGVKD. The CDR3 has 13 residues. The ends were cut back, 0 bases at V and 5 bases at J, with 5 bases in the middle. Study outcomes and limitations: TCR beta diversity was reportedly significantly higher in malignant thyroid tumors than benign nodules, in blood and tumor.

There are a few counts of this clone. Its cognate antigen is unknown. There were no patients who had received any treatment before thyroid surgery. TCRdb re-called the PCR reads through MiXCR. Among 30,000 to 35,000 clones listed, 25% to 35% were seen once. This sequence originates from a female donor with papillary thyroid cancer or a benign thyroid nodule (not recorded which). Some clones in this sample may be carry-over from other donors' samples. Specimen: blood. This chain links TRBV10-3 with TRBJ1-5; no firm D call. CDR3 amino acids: CAISESRYQPQHF. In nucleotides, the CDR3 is TGTGCCATCAGTGAGTCCCGGTATCAGCCCCAGCATTTT.